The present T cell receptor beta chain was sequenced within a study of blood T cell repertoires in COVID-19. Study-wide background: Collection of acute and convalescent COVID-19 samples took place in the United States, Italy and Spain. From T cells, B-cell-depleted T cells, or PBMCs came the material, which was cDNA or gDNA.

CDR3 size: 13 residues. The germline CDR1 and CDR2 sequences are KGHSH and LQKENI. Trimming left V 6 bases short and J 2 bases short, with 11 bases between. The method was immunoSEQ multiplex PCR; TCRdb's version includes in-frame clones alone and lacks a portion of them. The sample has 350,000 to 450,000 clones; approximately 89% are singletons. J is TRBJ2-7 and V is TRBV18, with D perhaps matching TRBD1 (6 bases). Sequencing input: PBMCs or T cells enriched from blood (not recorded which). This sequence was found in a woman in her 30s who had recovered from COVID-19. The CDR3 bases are TGTGCCAGCTCCGAGGGGGACCCCTACGAGCAGTACTTC. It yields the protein CASSEGDPYEQYF.